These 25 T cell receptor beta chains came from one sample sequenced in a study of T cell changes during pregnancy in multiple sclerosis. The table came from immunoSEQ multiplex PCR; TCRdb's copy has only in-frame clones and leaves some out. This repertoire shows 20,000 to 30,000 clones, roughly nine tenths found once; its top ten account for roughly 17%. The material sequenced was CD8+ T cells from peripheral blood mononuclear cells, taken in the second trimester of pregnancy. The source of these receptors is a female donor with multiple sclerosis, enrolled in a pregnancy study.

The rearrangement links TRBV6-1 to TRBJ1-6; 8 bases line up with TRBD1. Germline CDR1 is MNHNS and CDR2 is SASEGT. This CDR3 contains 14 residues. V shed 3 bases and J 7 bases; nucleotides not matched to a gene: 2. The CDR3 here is CASSETGENSPLHF. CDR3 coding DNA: TGTGCCAGCAGTGAGACAGGGGAAAATTCACCCCTCCACTTT.

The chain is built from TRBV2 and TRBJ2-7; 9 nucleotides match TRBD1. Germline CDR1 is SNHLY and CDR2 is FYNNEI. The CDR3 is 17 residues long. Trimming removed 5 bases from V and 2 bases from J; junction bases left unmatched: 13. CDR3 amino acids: CASSPGTGTTETYEQYF. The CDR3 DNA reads TGTGCCAGCAGTCCCGGGACAGGGACGACTGAGACCTACGAGCAGTACTTC.

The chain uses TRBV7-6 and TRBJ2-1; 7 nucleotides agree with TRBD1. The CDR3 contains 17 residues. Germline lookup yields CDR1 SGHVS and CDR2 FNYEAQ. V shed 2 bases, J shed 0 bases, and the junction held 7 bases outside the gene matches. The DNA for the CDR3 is TGTGCCAGCAGCTTAAAGGGACAGCTCAGCTCCTACAATGAGCAGTTCTTC. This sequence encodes CASSLKGQLSSYNEQFF.

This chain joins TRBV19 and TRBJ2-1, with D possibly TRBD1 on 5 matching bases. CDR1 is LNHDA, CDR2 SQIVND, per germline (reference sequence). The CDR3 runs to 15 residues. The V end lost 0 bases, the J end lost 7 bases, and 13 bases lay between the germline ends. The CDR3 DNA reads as TGTGCCAGTAGTATAGATCAAGGACAAGCGAATGAGCAGTTCTTC. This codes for CASSIDQGQANEQFF. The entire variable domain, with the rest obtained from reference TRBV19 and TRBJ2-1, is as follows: DGGITQSPKYLFRKEGQNVTLSCEQNLNHDAMYWYRQDPGQGLRLIYYSQIVNDFQKGDIAEGYSVSREKKESFPLTVTSAQKNPTAFYLCASSIDQGQANEQFFGPGTRLTVL.

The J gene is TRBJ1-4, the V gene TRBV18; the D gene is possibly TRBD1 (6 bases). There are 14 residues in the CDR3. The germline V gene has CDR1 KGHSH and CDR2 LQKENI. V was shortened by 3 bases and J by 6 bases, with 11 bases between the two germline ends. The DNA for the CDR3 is TGTGCCAGCTCACCGGGGGGGCTGCATGAAAAACTGTTTTTT. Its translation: CASSPGGLHEKLFF.

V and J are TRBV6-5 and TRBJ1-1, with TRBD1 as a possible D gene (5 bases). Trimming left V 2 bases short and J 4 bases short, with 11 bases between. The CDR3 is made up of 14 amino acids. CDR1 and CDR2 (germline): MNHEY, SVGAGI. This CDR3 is CASSYRGRVTEAFF. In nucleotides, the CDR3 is TGTGCCAGCAGTTACAGGGGCAGGGTCACTGAAGCTTTCTTT.

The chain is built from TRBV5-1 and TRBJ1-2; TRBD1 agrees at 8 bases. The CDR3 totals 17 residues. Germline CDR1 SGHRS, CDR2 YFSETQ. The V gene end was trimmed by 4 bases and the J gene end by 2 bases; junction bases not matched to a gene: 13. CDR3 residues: CASSQTSTGVLNYGYTF. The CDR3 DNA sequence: TGCGCCAGCAGCCAAACATCGACAGGGGTTTTAAACTATGGCTACACCTTC.

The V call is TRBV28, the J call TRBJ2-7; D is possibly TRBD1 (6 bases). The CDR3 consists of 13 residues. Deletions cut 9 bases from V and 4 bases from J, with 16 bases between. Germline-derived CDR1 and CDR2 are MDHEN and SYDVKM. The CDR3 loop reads CASNQGIVYEQYF. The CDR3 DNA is TGTGCCAGTAACCAGGGGATCGTGTACGAGCAGTACTTC.

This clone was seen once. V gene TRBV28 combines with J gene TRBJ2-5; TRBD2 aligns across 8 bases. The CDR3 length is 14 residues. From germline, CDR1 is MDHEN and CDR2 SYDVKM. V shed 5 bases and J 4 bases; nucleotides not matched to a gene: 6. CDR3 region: CASSTRLASETQYF. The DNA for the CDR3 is TGTGCCAGCAGTACACGACTAGCGTCAGAGACCCAGTACTTC.

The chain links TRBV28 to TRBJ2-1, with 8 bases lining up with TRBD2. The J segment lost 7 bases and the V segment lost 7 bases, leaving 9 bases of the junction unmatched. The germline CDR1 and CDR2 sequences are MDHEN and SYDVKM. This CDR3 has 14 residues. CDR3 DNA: TGTGCCAGCATTAGTAGCGGGACGGTAAATGAGCAGTTCTTC. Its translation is CASISSGTVNEQFF.

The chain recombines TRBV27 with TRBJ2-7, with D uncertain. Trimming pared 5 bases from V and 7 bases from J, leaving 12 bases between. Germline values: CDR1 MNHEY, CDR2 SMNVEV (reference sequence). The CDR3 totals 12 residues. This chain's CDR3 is CASSTTSGEQYF. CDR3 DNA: TGTGCCAGCAGTACTACCTCCGGGGAGCAGTACTTC.

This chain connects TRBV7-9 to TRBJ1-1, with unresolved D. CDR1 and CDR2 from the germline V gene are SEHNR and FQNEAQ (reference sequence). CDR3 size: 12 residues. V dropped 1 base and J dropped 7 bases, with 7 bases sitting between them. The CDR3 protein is CASSLGTDEAFF. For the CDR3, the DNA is TGTGCCAGCAGCTTAGGAACAGATGAAGCTTTCTTT.

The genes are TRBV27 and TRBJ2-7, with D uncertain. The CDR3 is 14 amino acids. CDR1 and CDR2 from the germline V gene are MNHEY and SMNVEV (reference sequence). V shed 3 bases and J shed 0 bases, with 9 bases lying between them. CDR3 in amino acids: CASSLGHDSYEQYF. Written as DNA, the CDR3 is TGTGCCAGCAGTTTGGGCCACGACTCCTACGAGCAGTACTTC.

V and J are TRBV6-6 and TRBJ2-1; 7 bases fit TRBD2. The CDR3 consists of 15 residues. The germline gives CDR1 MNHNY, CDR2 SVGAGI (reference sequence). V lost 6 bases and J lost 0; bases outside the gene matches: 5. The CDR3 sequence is CASSLGLGSYNEQFF. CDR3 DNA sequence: TGTGCCAGCAGCCTAGGACTAGGCTCCTACAATGAGCAGTTCTTC.

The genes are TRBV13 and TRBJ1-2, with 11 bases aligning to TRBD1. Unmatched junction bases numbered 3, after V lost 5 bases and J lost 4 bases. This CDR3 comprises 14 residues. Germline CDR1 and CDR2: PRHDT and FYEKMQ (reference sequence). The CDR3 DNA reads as TGTGCCAGCAGCGGACAGGGGGCGTTCTATGGCTACACCTTC. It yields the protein CASSGQGAFYGYTF.

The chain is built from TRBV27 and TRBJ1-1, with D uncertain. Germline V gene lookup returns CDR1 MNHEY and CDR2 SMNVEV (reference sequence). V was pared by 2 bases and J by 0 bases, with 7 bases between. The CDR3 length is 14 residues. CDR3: CASSLDSMNTEAFF. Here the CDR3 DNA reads TGTGCCAGCAGTTTAGACTCCATGAACACTGAAGCTTTCTTT.

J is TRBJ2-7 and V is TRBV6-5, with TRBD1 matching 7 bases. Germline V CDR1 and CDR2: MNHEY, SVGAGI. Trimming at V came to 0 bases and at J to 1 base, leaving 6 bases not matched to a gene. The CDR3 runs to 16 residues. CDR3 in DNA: TGTGCCAGCAGTTACTCTCCGACAGGGTCATCCTACGAGCAGTACTTC. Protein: CASSYSPTGSSYEQYF.

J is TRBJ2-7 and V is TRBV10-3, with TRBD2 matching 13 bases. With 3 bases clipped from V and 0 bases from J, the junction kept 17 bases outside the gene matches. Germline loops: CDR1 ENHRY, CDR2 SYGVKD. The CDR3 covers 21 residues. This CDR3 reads CAISDPGAWTSGRGSSYEQYF. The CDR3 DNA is TGTGCCATCAGTGACCCTGGGGCATGGACTAGCGGGAGAGGGAGCTCCTACGAGCAGTACTTC.

The CDR3, as DNA: TGTGCCAGTAGTACGGGGACTAGCGGGGCTACGAGCTCCTACAATGAGCAGTTCTTC. This encodes CASSTGTSGATSSYNEQFF. V and J are TRBV19 and TRBJ2-1, with 13 bases fitting TRBD2. The CDR3 consists of 19 residues. CDR1 is LNHDA and CDR2 is SQIVND in the germline V gene (reference sequence). The V gene end was trimmed by 4 bases and the J gene end by 0 bases; junction bases not matched to a gene: 9.

The CDR3 nucleotides are TGTGCCAGCAGCCCGTCGGCGGGACTAGCGGGGATTACCTACGAGCAGTACTTC. The encoded protein is CASSPSAGLAGITYEQYF. The chain couples TRBV7-8 to TRBJ2-7; 13 bases are shared with TRBD2. The junction had 12 bases not matched to a gene; V was cut back by 5 bases and J by 2 bases. This CDR3 region has 18 residues. Germline V lookup: CDR1 SGHVS, CDR2 FQNEAQ. The full variable domain, rest sourced from reference TRBV7-8 and TRBJ2-7, is GAGVSQSPRYKVAKRGQDVALRCDPISGHVSLFWYQQALGQGPEFLTYFQNEAQLDKSGLPSDRFFAERPEGSVSTLKIQRTQQEDSAVYLCASSPSAGLAGITYEQYFGPGTRLTVT.

The CDR3 DNA reads TGTGCCAGCAGCCAAGAATGGGTAGCGGGAGACGATGAGCAGTTCTTC. Translation gives CASSQEWVAGDDEQFF. This chain uses TRBV4-2 with TRBJ2-1; 9 bases are a match to TRBD2. This CDR3 is 16 amino acids long. Losses at the gene ends were 0 bases for V and 8 bases for J; bases not matched to a gene: 8. Per the germline V gene, CDR1 is LGHNA and CDR2 is YNFKEQ.

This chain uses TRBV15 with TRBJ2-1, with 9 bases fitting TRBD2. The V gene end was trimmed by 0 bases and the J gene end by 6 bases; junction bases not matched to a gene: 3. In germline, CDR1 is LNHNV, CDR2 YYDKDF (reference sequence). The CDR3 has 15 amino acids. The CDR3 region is CATSRDPSGVNEQFF. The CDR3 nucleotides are TGTGCCACCAGCAGAGATCCTAGCGGGGTCAATGAGCAGTTCTTC. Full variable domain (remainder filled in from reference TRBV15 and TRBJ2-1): DAMVIQNPRYQVTQFGKPVTLSCSQTLNHNVMYWYQQKSSQAPKLLFHYYDKDFNNEADTPDNFQSRRPNTSFCFLDIRSPGLGDTAMYLCATSRDPSGVNEQFFGPGTRLTVL.

The CDR3 loop is CASSPHWTGELFF. The CDR3 coding sequence is TGTGCCAGCAGTCCACATTGGACCGGGGAGCTGTTTTTT. The rearrangement uses TRBV6-1 and TRBJ2-2; D is unresolved. The V gene's germline CDR1 is MNHNS and CDR2 SASEGT. The CDR3 spans 13 residues. The V gene lost 5 bases and the J gene lost 5 bases, with 9 bases spanning the gap.

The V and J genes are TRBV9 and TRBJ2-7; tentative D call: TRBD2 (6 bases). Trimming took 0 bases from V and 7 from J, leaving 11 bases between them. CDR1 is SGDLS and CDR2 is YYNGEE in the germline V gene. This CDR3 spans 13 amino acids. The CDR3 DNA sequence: TGTGCCAGCAGCGTAGGGGGAGGAGGAGAGCAGTACTTC. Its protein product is CASSVGGGGEQYF.

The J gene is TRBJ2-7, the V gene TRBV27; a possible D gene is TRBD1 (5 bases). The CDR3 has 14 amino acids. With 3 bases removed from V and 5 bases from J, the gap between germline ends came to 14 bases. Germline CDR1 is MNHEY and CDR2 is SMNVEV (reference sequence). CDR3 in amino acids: CASSFGVGANEQYF. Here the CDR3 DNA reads TGTGCCAGCAGTTTTGGAGTAGGGGCAAACGAGCAGTACTTC.